One and the same sample provided the 21 T cell receptor beta chains below, sequenced in a study of blood T cell repertoires in COVID-19. Assay: immunoSEQ multiplex PCR; the TCRdb copy retains only in-frame clones and omits some. The sample has over 75,000 clones, about 82% seen once. Sequenced sample: peripheral blood. These receptor sequences come from a human donor in a cohort sampled during active COVID-19.

The V gene is TRBV29-1, the J gene TRBJ2-5; D remains unclear. Germline CDR1 SQVTM, CDR2 ANQGSEA. This CDR3 comprises 10 residues. V was shortened by 3 bases and J by 4 bases, with 3 bases between the two germline ends. For the CDR3, the DNA is TGCAGCGTTGACTTAGAGACCCAGTACTTC. As protein: CSVDLETQYF.

The chain combines TRBV7-9 with TRBJ1-2, with D hard to call. This CDR3 spans 15 amino acids. CDR1 and CDR2 (germline): SEHNR, FQNEAQ (reference sequence). Trimming cost V 0 bases and J 4 bases, with 12 bases left between them. This chain's CDR3 is CASSLARILPYGYTF. In DNA form, the CDR3 reads TGTGCCAGCAGCTTAGCCAGAATCCTTCCCTATGGCTACACCTTC.

This chain links TRBV29-1 with TRBJ2-1; a possible D gene is TRBD2 (5 bases). The germline V gene has CDR1 SQVTM and CDR2 ANQGSEA. With 3 bases removed from V and 5 bases from J, the gap between germline ends came to 8 bases. The CDR3 runs 12 residues. The CDR3 DNA sequence: TGCAGCGTTGATCACGGGGACAATGAGCAGTTCTTC. Its protein is CSVDHGDNEQFF.

As DNA, the CDR3 is TGTGCCAGCAGCCAAACAGGGGTAGAAACAGATACGCAGTATTTT. Translation gives CASSQTGVETDTQYF. The chain employs TRBV3-1 (or the pseudogene TRBV3-2) and TRBJ2-3; 7 nucleotides align to TRBD1. The CDR3 covers 15 residues. Germline V gene data show CDR1 as LGHDT and CDR2 as YNNKEL (reference sequence). V trimming: 2 bases; J trimming: 3 bases; junction bases outside the gene matches: 5.

The V and J genes are TRBV9 and TRBJ2-5, with 9 bases that match TRBD2. The germline V gene encodes CDR1 SGDLS and CDR2 YYNGEE. This CDR3 is 16 amino acids long. The junction had 8 bases not matched to a gene; V was cut back by 0 bases and J by 5 bases. The CDR3 here is CASSVGVAGGGETQYF. DNA of the CDR3: TGTGCCAGCAGCGTAGGTGTGGCGGGAGGGGGTGAGACCCAGTACTTC.

The CDR3 protein is CSVAPDRINEQYF. Here the CDR3 DNA reads TGCAGCGTTGCACCAGACAGGATAAACGAGCAGTACTTC. V usage is TRBV29-1 and J usage is TRBJ2-7; perhaps TRBD1 as D (6 bases). Germline V gene data show CDR1 as SQVTM and CDR2 as ANQGSEA. The CDR3 runs 13 residues. V lost 4 bases to trimming and J lost 5 bases, with 15 bases between them.

J is TRBJ2-5 and V is TRBV14; no firm D call. The V gene's germline CDR1 is SGHDN and CDR2 FVKESK. This CDR3 spans 16 amino acids. V was shortened by 1 base and J by 0 bases, with 12 bases between the two germline ends. The CDR3 loop is CASSQALSPYQETQYF. In nucleotides, the CDR3 is TGTGCCAGCAGCCAAGCTTTGTCCCCGTACCAAGAGACCCAGTACTTC.

This chain uses TRBV4-1 with TRBJ2-3; no definite D call. Trimming took 6 bases from V and 2 from J, leaving 12 bases between them. The germline CDR1 and CDR2 sequences are MGHRA and YSYEKL. The CDR3 is made up of 14 amino acids. This CDR3 reads CASRISPFTDTQYF. CDR3 DNA sequence: TGCGCCAGCAGAATCTCTCCGTTCACAGATACGCAGTATTTT.

The chain is built from TRBV7-3 and TRBJ2-5; 9 nucleotides agree with TRBD2. With V trimmed by 3 bases and J by 5 bases, 4 bases remained unmatched. CDR3 size: 14 residues. In germline, CDR1 is SGHTA, CDR2 FQGTGA. This chain's CDR3 is CASSFAGGKETQYF. In DNA form, the CDR3 reads TGTGCCAGCAGCTTTGCGGGGGGGAAGGAGACCCAGTACTTC.

This rearrangement joins TRBV9 to TRBJ1-1; D remains unclear. V was pared by 4 bases and J by 4 bases, with 11 bases between. Germline V gene sequence: CDR1 SGDLS, CDR2 YYNGEE. The CDR3 consists of 13 residues. In nucleotides, the CDR3 is TGTGCCAGCAGCCCCCCCATCGGCACTGAAGCTTTCTTT. Translating it yields CASSPPIGTEAFF.

On this clone itself: The sample carries other DNA sequences with the same CDR3. The chain combines TRBV29-1 with TRBJ2-7, with 8 positions matching TRBD2. V trimming: 0 bases; J trimming: 0 bases; junction bases outside the gene matches: 4. Germline CDR1 is SQVTM and CDR2 is ANQGSEA. The CDR3 loop spans 15 amino acids. Here the CDR3 DNA reads TGCAGCGTTGAAGATCCGGGAGGGTCCTCCTACGAGCAGTACTTC. It encodes CSVEDPGGSSYEQYF.

The chain couples TRBV19 to TRBJ1-4; D is unresolved. The V gene's germline CDR1 is LNHDA and CDR2 SQIVND (reference sequence). The V gene lost 6 bases and the J gene lost 2 bases, with 13 bases spanning the gap. The CDR3 sequence is 15 residues long. In nucleotides, the CDR3 is TGTGCCAGTAGCGGCGGAGGGAATACTAATGAAAAACTGTTTTTT. This translates into CASSGGGNTNEKLFF.

Comment on this clone: This sample includes further DNA sequences coding for the same CDR3. The gene calls are TRBV20-1 and TRBJ1-2; D is possibly TRBD1 (5 bases). CDR3 length equals 11 residues. Germline CDR1 and CDR2: DFQATT and SNEGSKA (reference sequence). Trimming left V 3 bases short and J 4 bases short, with 6 bases between. The CDR3: CSASQGYGYTF. CDR3 coding DNA: TGCAGTGCTAGCCAGGGCTATGGCTACACCTTC.

This chain joins TRBV7-2 and TRBJ2-1; the match to TRBD2 covers 14 bases. The trim removed 4 bases at V and 5 bases at J, leaving 7 bases unmatched. Germline V gives CDR1 SGHTA, CDR2 FQGNSA. The CDR3 extends over 17 amino acids. The CDR3 loop is CASSSGLAGAWDNEQFF. The DNA of the CDR3 is TGTGCCAGCAGCTCGGGACTAGCGGGAGCGTGGGACAATGAGCAGTTCTTC. Together with reference TRBV7-2 and TRBJ2-1, the CDR3 gives the full variable domain: GAGVSQSPSNKVTEKGKDVELRCDPISGHTALYWYRQSLGQGLEFLIYFQGNSAPDKSGLPSDRFSAERTGGSVSTLTIQRTQQEDSAVYLCASSSGLAGAWDNEQFFGPGTRLTVL.

The chain is built from TRBV7-2 and TRBJ2-3; D unclear. Germline CDR1 and CDR2: SGHTA and FQGNSA. The CDR3 is 14 amino acids. Trimming pared 1 base from V and 0 bases from J, leaving 5 bases between. The CDR3 spells CASSLGLSTDTQYF. CDR3 DNA: TGTGCCAGCAGCTTAGGACTTAGCACAGATACGCAGTATTTT.

This rearrangement joins TRBV6-5 to TRBJ2-2; TRBD2 is a possible D gene (6 bases). There are 16 residues in the CDR3. Trimming removed 1 base at V and 4 bases at J, with 13 bases between. Germline assignment: CDR1 MNHEY and CDR2 SVGAGI. The CDR3 DNA reads as TGTGCCAGCAGTTACTACCGGGGGAAAGGCACCGGGGAGCTGTTTTTT. Protein: CASSYYRGKGTGELFF.

The chain couples TRBV7-8 to TRBJ2-2, with no clear D. The CDR3 runs 15 residues. The V and J ends lost 5 bases and 0 bases respectively, with 10 bases between them. Germline V lookup: CDR1 SGHVS, CDR2 FQNEAQ. The CDR3 region has the DNA TGTGCCAGCAGCCTACGCGATTCGAACACCGGGGAGCTGTTTTTT. Translating gives CASSLRDSNTGELFF. Full variable domain (outside the CDR3, taken from reference TRBV7-8 and TRBJ2-2): GAGVSQSPRYKVAKRGQDVALRCDPISGHVSLFWYQQALGQGPEFLTYFQNEAQLDKSGLPSDRFFAERPEGSVSTLKIQRTQQEDSAVYLCASSLRDSNTGELFFGEGSRLTVL.

The chain is built from TRBV5-6 and TRBJ2-7; the D gene is possibly TRBD1 (5 bases). Trimming left V 0 bases short and J 0 bases short, with 7 bases between. This CDR3 spans 14 amino acids. Germline V gives CDR1 SGHDT, CDR2 YYEEEE. CDR3 DNA: TGTGCCAGCAGCTTGGGGGGCCTCTCCTACGAGCAGTACTTC. Protein sequence: CASSLGGLSYEQYF.

The CDR3 loop reads CASRALPTSGNTDTQYF. CDR3 in DNA: TGTGCCAGTAGGGCCCTCCCGACGAGCGGGAACACAGATACGCAGTATTTT. The chain uses TRBV19 and TRBJ2-3; 7 positions match TRBD2. Germline CDR1 reads LNHDA; CDR2 reads SQIVND (reference sequence). V lost 6 bases and J lost 2; bases outside the gene matches: 14. The CDR3 spans 17 residues.

This clone was seen only a few times. The chain carries TRBV12-3 or TRBV12-4 and TRBJ1-2; a possible D gene is TRBD1 (5 bases). Trimming cost V 6 bases and J 2 bases, with 10 bases left between them. This CDR3 spans 13 amino acids. The CDR3 DNA reads TGTGCCAGCAGCCCAGACAGAAACTATGGCTACACCTTC. It yields the protein CASSPDRNYGYTF.

The V call is TRBV4-1, the J call TRBJ2-3; TRBD2 agrees at 15 bases. The germline V gene has CDR1 MGHRA and CDR2 YSYEKL. The trim removed 2 bases at V and 3 bases at J, leaving 9 bases unmatched. This CDR3 is 19 amino acids long. DNA for the CDR3: TGCGCCAGCAGCCAATTGGGACTAGCGGGGGGAGTAGGAACAGATACGCAGTATTTT. It is translated as CASSQLGLAGGVGTDTQYF.